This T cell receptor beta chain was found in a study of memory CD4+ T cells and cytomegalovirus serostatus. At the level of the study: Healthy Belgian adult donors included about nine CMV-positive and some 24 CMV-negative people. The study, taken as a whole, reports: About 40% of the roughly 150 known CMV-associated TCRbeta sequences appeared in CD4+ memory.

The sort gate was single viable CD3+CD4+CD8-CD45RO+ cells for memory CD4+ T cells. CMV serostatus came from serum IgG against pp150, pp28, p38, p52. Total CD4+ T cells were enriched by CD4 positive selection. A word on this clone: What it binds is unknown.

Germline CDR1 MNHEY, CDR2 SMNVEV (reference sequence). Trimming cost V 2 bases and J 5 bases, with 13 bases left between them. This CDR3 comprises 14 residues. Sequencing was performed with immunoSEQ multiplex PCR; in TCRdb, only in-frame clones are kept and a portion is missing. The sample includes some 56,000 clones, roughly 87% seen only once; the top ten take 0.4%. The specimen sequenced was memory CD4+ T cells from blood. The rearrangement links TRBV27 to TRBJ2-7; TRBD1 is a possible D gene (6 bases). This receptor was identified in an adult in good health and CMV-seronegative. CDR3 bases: TGTGCCAGCAGTTTACACCAGGGGATAAACGAGCAGTACTTC. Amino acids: CASSLHQGINEQYF.